This TCR beta chain derives from a study of blood T cell repertoires in COVID-19. The CDR3 totals 14 residues. V lost 4 bases and J lost 7; bases outside the gene matches: 5. The germline CDR1 and CDR2 sequences are MNHEY and SMNVEV (reference sequence). This clone has more than one count but fewer than ten. Original analysis: The authors estimated nucleated cell counts from reference gene primer amplification. This table comes from immunoSEQ multiplex PCR, and its TCRdb copy is limited to in-frame clones, with some not included. V and J calls and clone size come straight from that table; D and trimming were deduced from the DNA. The sample carries 150,000 to 200,000 clones, more than 75% recorded once.

The sequence was obtained from a man between 65 and 85 years old with acute or convalescent COVID-19. The J gene is TRBJ2-2, the V gene TRBV27, with 8 bases lining up with TRBD1. The specimen sequenced was peripheral blood. DNA of the CDR3: TGTGCCAGCAGTTCCCTACAGGGGGTCGGGGAGCTGTTTTTT. Its translation is CASSSLQGVGELFF.